This T cell receptor beta chain was recorded in a study of blood T cell repertoires in COVID-19. Turning to the study itself: COVID-19 samples, acute and convalescent, were from the United States, Italy and Spain. Nucleic acid was either cDNA or gDNA, and it came from T cells, B-cell-depleted T cells, or PBMCs.

Authors' methods: For nucleated cells, counts were estimated from reference gene primer amplification. Sequencing was performed with immunoSEQ multiplex PCR; in TCRdb, only in-frame clones are kept and a portion is missing. D and trimming come from the DNA, and the V and J calls and clone size come from that table. The sample includes roughly 22,000 clones, 92% of them seen just once. Sequenced material: peripheral blood. The sequence was collected from a man in his 70s with active COVID-19.

The CDR3, as DNA: TGTGCCAGCAAAGCGGGAGGCCCTTCCTACGAGCAGTACTTC. The encoded protein is CASKAGGPSYEQYF. The chain joins TRBV28 to TRBJ2-7, with 9 bases lining up with TRBD2. V shed 7 bases and J 1 base; nucleotides not matched to a gene: 5. In germline, CDR1 is MDHEN, CDR2 SYDVKM. The CDR3 extends over 14 amino acids.